This T cell receptor beta chain was sequenced during a study of T cells in Graves' hyperthyroidism and ophthalmopathy (dated by TCRdb to between 2017 and 2020). For the study in its entirety: Peripheral blood samples were taken at initial diagnosis, before any treatment was given. Whether ophthalmopathy could be predicted prospectively was tested in an independent validation cohort made up of roughly 19 hyperthyroidism patients plus 17 patients who later progressed to ophthalmopathy. To identify TCR V-J signatures that set the groups apart, the researchers used a discovery cohort of roughly 100 patients, made up of 40 to 45 with Graves' ophthalmopathy and about 60 with stable Graves' hyperthyroidism. In addition, the study compared T-cell repertoires in thyroid tissue and in blood from about six Graves' hyperthyroidism patients. The paper describes TCR Vbeta CDR3 sequencing of some 130 peripheral blood samples, made up of under 50 ophthalmopathy patients, roughly 72 hyperthyroidism patients and about 17 progressor patients. After blood sampling, hyperthyroidism patients were treated with methimazole at a starting dose of 30 mg daily, and ophthalmopathy patients were treated with high-dose intravenous methylprednisolone. The roughly 90 discovery patients were divided at random into training and test sets in a 7:3 ratio. Broad study findings and their caveats: In cross-validation, a model built on a 13 V-J signature told ophthalmopathy apart from stable hyperthyroidism with approximately 91% sensitivity and approximately 81% specificity, and in testing the same model reached 80%/75%. Sample size was not statistically predetermined, and investigators were not blinded to group allocation. In validation, the model predicted progression to ophthalmopathy with about 71% sensitivity and approximately 78% specificity, a median of 6.5 months before onset. Most expanded thyroid clonotypes (frequency above 0.001) were also detected in blood, suggesting blood repertoires may reflect thyroid immune responses.

CDR1 and CDR2, per the germline V gene, are SQVTM and ANQGSEA. The CDR3 runs 13 amino acids, cysteine and phenylalanine included. Only the CDR3 DNA stays, 39 bases, in frame from base 1. V gives up 7 bases and J gives up 5 bases, and the segment between their germline ends measures 16 bases. A patient counted as having stable Graves' hyperthyroidism if no progression to ophthalmopathy occurred over 18 months of follow-up. The hyperthyroidism patients were between 18 and 65 years old and newly diagnosed, with a disease duration of less than 2 months. Exclusion was applied to patients with uncontrolled infections, other autoimmune diseases, pregnancy or lactation. Clinical symptoms, serum thyroxine and TRAb, thyroid ultrasound, and orbital computed tomography formed the basis for the diagnoses. PBMCs were separated from around 9.1 ml of fresh peripheral blood using Ficoll-Paque density gradient centrifugation. Total RNA was extracted with Trizol reagent, and quality was checked on an Agilent 2100 Bioanalyzer.

The TCR beta CDR3 regions were amplified from RNA transcripts. The TCR CDR3 was subjected to a first round of RT-PCR using the HTBI primer set and the Qiagen OneStep RT-PCR kit. The libraries were constructed in a second round of multiplex PCR and then size-selected and purified. Paired-end sequencing of the libraries was performed with 100 bp reads on an Illumina HiSeq2000. Under the source paper's analysis protocol: SOAPnuke was used to process the raw data, with reads discarded if the reads contained adapters or uncalled bases, had a mean Phred below 15, or lacked an exact constant-primer or identifier match. High-quality paired reads were merged with COPE v1.2.5, and unique nucleotide sequences were defined as clonotypes. Clonotypes were aligned to IMGT TRBV, TRBD and TRBJ reference segments using MiTCR v1.1. Only V-J combinations with frequency above 0.0001, covering 99% to 99.2% of repertoires, were analysed. A TCS score was defined as the ratio of F50 (clonal expansion) to E x V (chaos), with BLOSUM62-based TCRdist applied between CDR3 peptides within each V-J. Welch's t-statistics and random forest reduced roughly 530 V-J features to around 14, which were used in a naive Bayes classifier (R e1071). The public reads were quality trimmed at Q25 with fastp and then assembled into clones with MiXCR by TCRdb, keeping productive beta chains. Rows with a matching CDR3 protein are joined into one entry that keeps the most common DNA and genes. The authors' filters were not applied to this entry. The sample table lists more than 300,000 distinct CDR3 sequences, around 13% of them with a count of one. More than 9.5% of the sample belongs to the ten largest clones.

In its sample, this clonotype was seen many times. Its antigen target is currently unknown. It has no much larger one-base neighbor in the sample; base qualities were not kept. The source material was blood. This sequence originates from a woman aged 55-70 years with Graves' hyperthyroidism. The chain is made from TRBV29-1 and TRBJ2-3; 5 matching bases give a weak D call of TRBD2. Read as DNA, the sequence is TGCAGCGGGAGGACTGAGGTGAGAGATACGCAGTATTTT. Its protein reads: CSGRTEVRDTQYF.